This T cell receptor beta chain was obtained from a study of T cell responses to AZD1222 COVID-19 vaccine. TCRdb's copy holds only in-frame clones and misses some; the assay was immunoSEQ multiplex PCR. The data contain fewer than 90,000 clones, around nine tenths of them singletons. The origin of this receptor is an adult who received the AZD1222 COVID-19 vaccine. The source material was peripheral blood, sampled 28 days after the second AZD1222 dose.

In DNA, the CDR3 is TGTGCCAGCAGTTTATCGAGTAATGAAAAACTGTTTTTT. It encodes CASSLSSNEKLFF. The chain has TRBV27 and TRBJ1-4; D unresolved. This CDR3 spans 13 amino acids. Germline CDR1 reads MNHEY; CDR2 reads SMNVEV (reference sequence). With 0 bases removed from V and 4 bases from J, the gap between germline ends came to 3 bases.